A selection of T cell receptor beta chains follows, all from one sample in a study of shared clonotypes between healthy human individuals. Some clones are missing from TCRdb's copy, which holds only in-frame ones; the method was immunoSEQ multiplex PCR. Among approximately 500,000 clones listed, around 80% were seen once. The sequenced sample consisted of PBMCs. The receptors come from a woman between 35 and 50 years old in good health. Some clones in this sample may be carry-over from other donors' samples. Both conserved end residues are part of each CDR3. The order of the fields is J gene, D gene, V gene, clone size, CDR3 DNA, CDR3 protein. The D gene is left open where the match is weak. Some rows mark clone size as missing; the rest say once, few, many or name a class of expanded clone.

TRBJ2-5 | - | TRBV5-6 | - | TGTGCCAGCAGCTTGGAGGGGGTCCAAGAGACCCAGTACTTC | CASSLEGVQETQYF
TRBJ1-2 | TRBD1 | TRBV5-1 | - | TGCGCCAGCAGCTTACAGGGGCACGACTATGGCTACACCTTC | CASSLQGHDYGYTF
TRBJ2-1 | TRBD1 | TRBV7-8 | - | TGTGCCAGCAGCTTACAAACAGGGGTTTTGAATGAGCAGTTCTTC | CASSLQTGVLNEQFF
TRBJ2-2 | TRBD2 | TRBV28 | - | TGTGCCAGCAGTACTAGCGGACACACCGGGGAGCTGTTTTTT | CASSTSGHTGELFF
TRBJ2-3 | - | TRBV19 | - | TGTGCCAGTAGTATTTCTAGCCCAGATACGCAGTATTTT | CASSISSPDTQYF
TRBJ1-4 | - | TRBV9 | once | TGTGCCAGCAGCGGGACCGGGACAACCGCTGAAAAACTGTTTTTT | CASSGTGTTAEKLFF
TRBJ2-2 | - | TRBV19 | - | TGTGCCTCCGGGGCGGTTCGTTACACCGGGGAGCTGTTTTTT | CASGAVRYTGELFF
TRBJ1-5 | - | TRBV4-3 | - | TGCGCCAGCAGCCAAGATCAGGCGAATCAGCCCCAGCATTTT | CASSQDQANQPQHF
TRBJ2-6 | - | TRBV7-3 | - | TGTGCCAGCAGCTTAGATTCGGGCCTCTCTGGGGCCAACGTCCTGACTTTC | CASSLDSGLSGANVLTF
TRBJ2-2 | TRBD1 | TRBV7-8 | - | TGTGCCAGCAGCGGGAGGGGACAGGGGTACACCGGGGAGCTGTTTTTT | CASSGRGQGYTGELFF
TRBJ1-1 | - | TRBV11-2 | - | TGTGCCAGCAGCTTAGGTAGGACAGAGCCTGAAGCTTTCTTT | CASSLGRTEPEAFF
TRBJ2-1 | - | TRBV5-1 | - | TGCGCCAGCAGCTTGGATGGGATCTACAATGAGCAGTTCTTC | CASSLDGIYNEQFF
TRBJ1-5 | - | TRBV27 | - | TGTGCCAGCAAGCCCCGGGGCCTCCGCGTGAGCAATCAGCCCCAGCATTTT | CASKPRGLRVSNQPQHF
TRBJ2-5 | - | TRBV6-5 | - | TGTGCCAGCAGTTCTGGGCCACAAGAGACCCAGTACTTC | CASSSGPQETQYF
TRBJ2-7 | - | TRBV19 | - | TGTGCCAGTAGTAACCCGTCGGGACGGAGCTACGAGCAGTACTTC | CASSNPSGRSYEQYF
TRBJ1-1 | - | TRBV15 | - | TGTGCCACCAGCAGAGGCGGGGTCCCGGGGGCTGAAGCTTTCTTT | CATSRGGVPGAEAFF
TRBJ2-5 | TRBD2 | TRBV5-4 | - | TGTGCCAGCAGCCGGGCTCTAGCGGGAGTAACGGAGACCCAGTACTTC | CASSRALAGVTETQYF
TRBJ2-3 | - | TRBV21-1 | - | TGTGCCAGCAGCAAAGAAGGGACTAGCGGGAGGGGACGCACAGATACGCAGTATTTT | CASSKEGTSGRGRTDTQYF
TRBJ1-1 | - | TRBV28 | - | TGTGCCAGCAGTGCTCCAGGAAACACTGAAGCTTTCTTT | CASSAPGNTEAFF
TRBJ2-2 | TRBD2 | TRBV4-3 | - | TGCGCCAGCAGCCAAGGGCGGGGGTTCGGGGAGCTGTTTTTT | CASSQGRGFGELFF
TRBJ1-2 | - | TRBV28 | once | TGTGCCAGCGGTTCAGGAGGGCTCCTCTATGGCTACACCTTC | CASGSGGLLYGYTF
TRBJ2-2 | TRBD2 | TRBV25-1 | - | TGTGCCAGCAGTGAATCACCTAGCGGGGTGAACACCGGGGAGCTGTTTTTT | CASSESPSGVNTGELFF
TRBJ1-3 | - | TRBV5-1 | - | TGCGCCAGCAGCTTGGCCGTGGGGTCAGCAGCGGGAAACACCATATATTTT | CASSLAVGSAAGNTIYF
TRBJ1-2 | TRBD1 | TRBV28 | - | TGTGCCAGCAGTCGACAGGGGGGCTATGGCTACACCTTC | CASSRQGGYGYTF
TRBJ2-3 | TRBD1 | TRBV7-2 | once | TGTGCCAGCAGCTTAGCAAGCCAGGGGGCAACAGATACGCAGTATTTT | CASSLASQGATDTQYF
TRBJ2-7 | - | TRBV2 | once | TGTGCCAGCGGCCGGGACACGGACTACGAGCAGTACTTC | CASGRDTDYEQYF
TRBJ2-3 | - | TRBV15 | - | TGTGCCACCAGCAGGGACAGTAGCACAGATACGCAGTATTTT | CATSRDSSTDTQYF
TRBJ1-2 | - | TRBV4-1 | - | TGCGCCAGCAGCCAAGATTGGGCCCGTGCGTATGGCTACACCTTC | CASSQDWARAYGYTF
TRBJ2-7 | TRBD1 | TRBV19 | few | TGTGCCAGTAGTGGACAGGCTAACACCTACGAGCAGTACTTC | CASSGQANTYEQYF
TRBJ2-4 | - | TRBV9 | once | TGTGCCAGCAGCGTAGCTACGGGACACTGGAACATTCAGTACTTC | CASSVATGHWNIQYF
TRBJ2-1 | TRBD1 | TRBV27 | - | TGTGCCAGCAGCCGGACAGGTTACAATGAGCAGTTCTTC | CASSRTGYNEQFF
TRBJ2-7 | TRBD1 | TRBV4-2 | - | TGTGCCAGCAGCCAAGAGGGCAGGGGGCAGTACGAGCAGTACTTC | CASSQEGRGQYEQYF
TRBJ2-3 | TRBD2 | TRBV4-3 | - | TGCGCCAGCAGCCAAGCGGGGACTAGCGGTGGTGGAGATACGCAGTATTTT | CASSQAGTSGGGDTQYF
TRBJ2-1 | TRBD2 | TRBV11-3 | - | TGTGCCAGCAGTAGCGGGACGTATTACAATGAGCAGTTCTTC | CASSSGTYYNEQFF
TRBJ1-4 | TRBD1 | TRBV18 | - | TGTGCCAGCTCGCCAACAGGGGGCGCATCTAGAACTAATGAAAAACTGTTTTTT | CASSPTGGASRTNEKLFF
TRBJ2-1 | TRBD2 | TRBV7-9 | many | TGTGCCAGCAGCAGAGCCGGGACTAGCGGGAGAGGTGAGCAGTTCTTC | CASSRAGTSGRGEQFF
TRBJ2-2 | TRBD2 | TRBV7-9 | - | TGTGCCAGCAGCTACATAACGGCTAGCGGGGCGAACACCGGGGAGCTGTTTTTT | CASSYITASGANTGELFF
TRBJ1-1 | TRBD1 | TRBV28 | - | TGTGCCAGCAGTTCCCCCGGACAGGGATCTGAAGCTTTCTTT | CASSSPGQGSEAFF
TRBJ2-7 | - | TRBV2 | - | TGTGCCAGCAGTGACGAGGGCGAGCAGTACTTC | CASSDEGEQYF
TRBJ2-3 | TRBD2 | TRBV11-2 | - | TGTGCCAGCAGCTTTCTCAGGACTAGCCCAGATACGCAGTATTTT | CASSFLRTSPDTQYF
TRBJ2-7 | TRBD1 | TRBV15 | - | TGTGCCACCAGCAGCCCGGGACAGGGCTCCTACGAGCAGTACTTC | CATSSPGQGSYEQYF
TRBJ2-1 | - | TRBV7-6 | - | TGTGCCAGCAGCCCCGTCGGAGGGTCGGGGTACAATGAGCAGTTCTTC | CASSPVGGSGYNEQFF
TRBJ2-7 | TRBD1 | TRBV28 | - | TGTGCCAGCAGTCGATCACCAGGGGGCGGTTACGAGCAGTACTTC | CASSRSPGGGYEQYF
TRBJ1-3 | - | TRBV6-1 | - | TGTGCCAGCAGTCAAGACAGGATACGCTCTGGAAACACCATATATTTT | CASSQDRIRSGNTIYF
TRBJ1-1 | - | TRBV7-2 | - | TGTGCCAGCAGCTTAGGAGGGCAAAGGTGGACTGAAGCTTTCTTT | CASSLGGQRWTEAFF
TRBJ2-2 | TRBD2 | TRBV7-2 | - | TGTGCCAGCAGCTCGCCTACTAGCGGGCCCAGGGGGGAGCTGTTTTTT | CASSSPTSGPRGELFF
TRBJ2-1 | - | TRBV25-1 | - | TGTGCCAGCAGTGAAGGACTGGCCCCCTACAATGAGCAGTTCTTC | CASSEGLAPYNEQFF
TRBJ1-2 | - | TRBV7-8 | few | TGTGCCAGCAGCTTAGCGCTATTAGGGGAGGGTGGCTACACCTTC | CASSLALLGEGGYTF